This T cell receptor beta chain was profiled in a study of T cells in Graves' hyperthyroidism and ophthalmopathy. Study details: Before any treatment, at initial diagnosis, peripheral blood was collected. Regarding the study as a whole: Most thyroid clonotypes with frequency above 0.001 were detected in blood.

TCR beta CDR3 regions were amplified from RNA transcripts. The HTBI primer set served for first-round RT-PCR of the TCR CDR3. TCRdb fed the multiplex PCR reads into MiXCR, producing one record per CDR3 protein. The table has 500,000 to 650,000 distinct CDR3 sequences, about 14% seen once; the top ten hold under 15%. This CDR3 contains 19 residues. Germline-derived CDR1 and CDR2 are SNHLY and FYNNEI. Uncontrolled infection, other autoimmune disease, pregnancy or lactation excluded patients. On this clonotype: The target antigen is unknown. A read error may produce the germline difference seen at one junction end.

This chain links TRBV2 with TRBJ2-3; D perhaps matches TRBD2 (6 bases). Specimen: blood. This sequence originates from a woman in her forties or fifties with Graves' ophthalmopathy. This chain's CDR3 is CAGSARGGRSGAVTDTQYF. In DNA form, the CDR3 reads TGTGCCGGCAGTGCCCGTGGGGGAAGGTCGGGAGCGGTCACAGATACGCAGTATTTT.